This is a list of T cell receptor beta chains from one sample in a study of blood T cell repertoires in COVID-19. Measured with immunoSEQ multiplex PCR; TCRdb has only the in-frame clones, and not every one. The sample includes 200,000 to 300,000 clones, 85% to 90% of them seen just once. The material sequenced was peripheral blood. These TCRs come from a woman aged 70 to 79 with active or convalescent COVID-19. Both conserved end residues are part of each CDR3. The D gene is left open where the match is weak. A row's size may be missing; if present it is once, few, many or a size class.

d_call: TRBD2
j_call: TRBJ2-5
v_call: TRBV28
clone_size: -
cdr3_aa: CASSLPTSGASMQSQETQYF
cdr3_nt: TGTGCCAGCAGTTTGCCCACTAGCGGGGCCTCAATGCAGTCACAAGAGACCCAGTACTTC

d_call: -
j_call: TRBJ2-1
v_call: TRBV6-5
clone_size: -
cdr3_aa: CASSPAGGYEQFF
cdr3_nt: TGTGCCAGCAGTCCAGCCGGGGGTTATGAGCAGTTCTTC

d_call: -
j_call: TRBJ2-7
v_call: TRBV7-2
clone_size: once
cdr3_aa: CASSLVRGLTYEQYF
cdr3_nt: TGTGCCAGCAGCTTAGTCAGGGGTTTAACCTACGAGCAGTACTTC

d_call: TRBD2
j_call: TRBJ2-5
v_call: TRBV3-1/TRBV3-2
clone_size: -
cdr3_aa: CASSPGTSGGYQETQYF
cdr3_nt: TGTGCCAGCAGCCCCGGGACTAGCGGGGGGTACCAAGAGACCCAGTACTTC

d_call: -
j_call: TRBJ2-1
v_call: TRBV11-2
clone_size: -
cdr3_aa: CASSFRRGNYNEQFF
cdr3_nt: TGTGCCAGCAGCTTTCGGCGGGGCAACTACAATGAGCAGTTCTTC

d_call: TRBD1
j_call: TRBJ2-7
v_call: TRBV5-1
clone_size: -
cdr3_aa: CASSSTGAGYEQYF
cdr3_nt: TGCGCCAGCAGCTCGACAGGGGCCGGTTACGAGCAGTACTTC

d_call: TRBD1
j_call: TRBJ1-2
v_call: TRBV9
clone_size: -
cdr3_aa: CASSVGGQGAIYGYTF
cdr3_nt: TGTGCCAGCAGCGTAGGGGGACAGGGGGCCATCTATGGCTACACCTTC

d_call: -
j_call: TRBJ1-5
v_call: TRBV6-5
clone_size: -
cdr3_aa: CASSPRGGSEPQHF
cdr3_nt: TGTGCCAGCAGTCCGAGGGGGGGCAGCGAGCCCCAGCATTTT

d_call: TRBD1
j_call: TRBJ2-2
v_call: TRBV15
clone_size: -
cdr3_aa: CATSRSGTGRTGELFF
cdr3_nt: TGTGCCACCAGCAGATCCGGGACAGGGCGCACCGGGGAGCTGTTTTTT

d_call: TRBD1
j_call: TRBJ2-3
v_call: TRBV4-3
clone_size: -
cdr3_aa: CASSPGTGRRDTQYF
cdr3_nt: TGCGCCAGCAGCCCCGGGACAGGGCGCAGAGATACGCAGTATTTT

d_call: -
j_call: TRBJ2-1
v_call: TRBV14
clone_size: -
cdr3_aa: CASSPLGLGASGQFF
cdr3_nt: TGTGCCAGCAGCCCATTGGGACTGGGAGCAAGTGGGCAGTTCTTC

d_call: TRBD1
j_call: TRBJ1-1
v_call: TRBV5-1
clone_size: few
cdr3_aa: CASGNPGQGEAFF
cdr3_nt: TGCGCCAGCGGGAATCCGGGACAGGGTGAAGCTTTCTTT

d_call: TRBD1
j_call: TRBJ1-4
v_call: TRBV6-2/TRBV6-3
clone_size: -
cdr3_aa: CASSPGTGASSGKLFF
cdr3_nt: TGTGCCAGCAGCCCGGGGACAGGGGCGTCCTCGGGAAAACTGTTTTTT

d_call: -
j_call: TRBJ2-1
v_call: TRBV25-1
clone_size: -
cdr3_aa: CASRPTGLYNEQFF
cdr3_nt: TGTGCCAGCAGGCCGACAGGCCTCTACAATGAGCAGTTCTTC

d_call: -
j_call: TRBJ2-3
v_call: TRBV19
clone_size: -
cdr3_aa: CASTGGKIQSTDTQYF
cdr3_nt: TGTGCCAGTACGGGGGGCAAAATTCAAAGCACAGATACGCAGTATTTT

d_call: TRBD2
j_call: TRBJ2-7
v_call: TRBV19
clone_size: once
cdr3_aa: CASTGGPFFSYEQYF
cdr3_nt: TGTGCCAGTACGGGGGGACCTTTTTTCTCCTACGAGCAGTACTTC

d_call: TRBD2
j_call: TRBJ2-5
v_call: TRBV7-2
clone_size: once
cdr3_aa: CASSLLAGLNQETQYF
cdr3_nt: TGTGCCAGCAGCCTGTTAGCGGGTCTGAACCAAGAGACCCAGTACTTC

d_call: TRBD1
j_call: TRBJ1-2
v_call: TRBV11-2
clone_size: -
cdr3_aa: CASSVQGNYGYTF
cdr3_nt: TGTGCCAGCAGCGTACAGGGGAACTATGGCTACACCTTC

d_call: -
j_call: TRBJ1-3
v_call: TRBV4-3
clone_size: -
cdr3_aa: CASSQETGPGNTIYF
cdr3_nt: TGCGCCAGCAGCCAAGAAACAGGGCCTGGAAACACCATATATTTT

d_call: -
j_call: TRBJ1-5
v_call: TRBV5-1
clone_size: -
cdr3_aa: CASSLGQFDQPQHF
cdr3_nt: TGCGCCAGCAGCTTGGGACAGTTTGACCAGCCCCAGCATTTT